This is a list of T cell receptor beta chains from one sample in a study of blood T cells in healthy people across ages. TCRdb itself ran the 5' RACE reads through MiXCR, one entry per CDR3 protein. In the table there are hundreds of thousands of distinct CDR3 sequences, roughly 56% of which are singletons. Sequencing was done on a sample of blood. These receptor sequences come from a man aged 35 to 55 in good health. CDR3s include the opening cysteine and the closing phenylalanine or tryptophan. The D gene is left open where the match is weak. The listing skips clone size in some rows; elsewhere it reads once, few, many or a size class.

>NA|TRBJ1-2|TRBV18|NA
TGTGCCAGCTCACCACAGGGTTCTCAGTATGGCTACACCTTC
CASSPQGSQYGYTF
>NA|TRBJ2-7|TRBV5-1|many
TGCGCCAGCAGCTTGGGGGCAGGGAAGCCTTACGAGCAGTACTTC
CASSLGAGKPYEQYF
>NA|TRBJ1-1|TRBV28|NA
TGTGCCAGCAGTTTGAGGGCGCGCACTGAAGCTTTCTTT
CASSLRARTEAFF
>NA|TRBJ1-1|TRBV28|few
TGTGCCAGCTCTACTTTGCGGGCAGAAAGGGGTACTGAAGCTTTCTTT
CASSTLRAERGTEAFF
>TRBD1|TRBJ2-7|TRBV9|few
TGTGCCAGCAGTGTGGACAGGAATTCCTACGAGCAGTACTTC
CASSVDRNSYEQYF
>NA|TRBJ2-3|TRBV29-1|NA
TGCAGCGTTGATCTAGGGGCCGCGGTAACAGATACGCAGTATTTT
CSVDLGAAVTDTQYF
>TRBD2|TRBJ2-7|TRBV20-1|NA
TGCAGTGCTAGAGATTTGGCTAGCGGGAGTTACGAGCAGTACTTC
CSARDLASGSYEQYF
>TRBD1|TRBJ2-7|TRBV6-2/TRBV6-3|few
TGTGCCAGCAGTTACCCTGTACAGGGGCAACCCTACGAGCAGTACTTC
CASSYPVQGQPYEQYF
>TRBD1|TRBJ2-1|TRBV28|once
TGTGCCAGCAGTTGGAGACAGGGGCCCTCTAATGAGCAGTTCTTC
CASSWRQGPSNEQFF
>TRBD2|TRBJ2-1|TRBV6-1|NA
TGTGCCAGCAGTACGTCAACCTCGAGCGGGAGGAACGATGAGCAGTTCTTC
CASSTSTSSGRNDEQFF
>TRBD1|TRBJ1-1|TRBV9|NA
TGTGCCAGCAGCGCGCAGGGGGCGGGCACTGAAGCTTTCTTT
CASSAQGAGTEAFF
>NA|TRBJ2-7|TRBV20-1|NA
TGCAGTGCGCAAACCCCAAAAGCCGGGAGCTACGAGCAGTACTTC
CSAQTPKAGSYEQYF
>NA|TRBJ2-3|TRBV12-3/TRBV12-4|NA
TGTGCCAGCAGTCTACTGAAGACGGGGGCATCAGATACGCAGTATTTT
CASSLLKTGASDTQYF
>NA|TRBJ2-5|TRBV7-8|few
TGTGCCAGTTCCGCAGGGATTCGCCAAGAGACCCAGTACTTC
CASSAGIRQETQYF
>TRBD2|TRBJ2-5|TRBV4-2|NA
TGTGCCAGCAGCCAAGCTACAATCACGGGGGGAGAGACCCAGTACTTC
CASSQATITGGETQYF
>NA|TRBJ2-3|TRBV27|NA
TGTGCCAGCAGGGGAACCTTTAGCACAGATACGCAGTATTTT
CASRGTFSTDTQYF
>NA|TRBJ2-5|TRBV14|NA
TGTGCCAGCAGCCAAGATTGGGATTTAGGGACCCAGTACTTC
CASSQDWDLGTQYF
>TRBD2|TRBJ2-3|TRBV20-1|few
TGCAGTGCTAGGAAGGGTAGCGGGGGGACCACAGATACGCAGTATTTT
CSARKGSGGTTDTQYF
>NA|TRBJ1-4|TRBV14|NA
TGTGCCAGCAGCCGAGGGGTTATCGGTGAAAAACTGTTTTTT
CASSRGVIGEKLFF
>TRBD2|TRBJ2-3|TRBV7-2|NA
TGTGCCAGCAGCTTAGTTCCGGCGGGAGGTGTCACAGATACGCAGTATTTT
CASSLVPAGGVTDTQYF
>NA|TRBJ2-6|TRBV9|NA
TGTGCCAGCAGCGTAGGTCAGGGCCCCGGGGCCAACGTCCTGACTTTC
CASSVGQGPGANVLTF
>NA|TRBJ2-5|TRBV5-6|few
TGTGCCAGCAGCCTCCAAGGCCGGGCTGTAGAGACCCAGTACTTC
CASSLQGRAVETQYF
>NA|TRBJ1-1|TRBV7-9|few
TGTGCCAGCAGCCCGAGGCCCTTCGAAGCTTTCTTT
CASSPRPFEAFF
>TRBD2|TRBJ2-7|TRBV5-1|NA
TGCGCCAGCAGCCTGACTAGCGAGAGTCACTACGAGCAGTACTTC
CASSLTSESHYEQYF
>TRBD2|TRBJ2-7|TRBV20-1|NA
TGCAGTGCCATGGGACTAGCGGGAGGATTGGAGCAGTACTTC
CSAMGLAGGLEQYF
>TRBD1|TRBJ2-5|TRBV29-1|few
TGCAGCGCATGTAAGGGGGCTTCCAGGGAGACCCAGTACTTC
CSACKGASRETQYF
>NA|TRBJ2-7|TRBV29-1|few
TGCAGCGTTTTGGACGGGCTCTCCTACGAGCAGTACTTC
CSVLDGLSYEQYF
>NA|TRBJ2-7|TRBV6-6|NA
TGTGCCAGCAGAACGACCCAAATGGGTTACGAGCAGTACTTC
CASRTTQMGYEQYF
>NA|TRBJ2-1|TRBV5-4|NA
TGTGCCAGCAGCTTGGCATCGGGTTCCCTTGAGCAGTTCTTC
CASSLASGSLEQFF
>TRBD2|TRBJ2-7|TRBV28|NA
TGTGCCAGCAGTTTCAGTCTCGGCGGGGGACCCTACGAGCAGTACTTC
CASSFSLGGGPYEQYF
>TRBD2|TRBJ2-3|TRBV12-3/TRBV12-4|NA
TGTGCCAGCAGTCCGTACGGGACTAGCGGGGGGAGCACAGATACGCAGTATTTT
CASSPYGTSGGSTDTQYF
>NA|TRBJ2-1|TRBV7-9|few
TGTGCCAGCAGCTTAGACGGCCCGCGGGGCTCCTACAATGAGCAGTTCTTC
CASSLDGPRGSYNEQFF
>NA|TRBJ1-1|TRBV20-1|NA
TGCAGTGCTAGAGATCCGCGAGGGGCCACTGAAGCTTTCTTT
CSARDPRGATEAFF
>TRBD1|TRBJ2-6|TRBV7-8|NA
TGTGCCAGCAGCCACTATCCAGGACAGGGGGCGCCTGGGGCCAACGTCCTGACTTTC
CASSHYPGQGAPGANVLTF
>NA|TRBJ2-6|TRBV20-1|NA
TGCAGTGCTAGAGACGTTAGCGTGGCCTTCTCTGGGGCCAACGTCCTGACTTTC
CSARDVSVAFSGANVLTF
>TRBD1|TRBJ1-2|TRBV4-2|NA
TGTGCCAGCAGCCAAGATTCAGGGGACAGGGCTAACTATGGCTACACCTTC
CASSQDSGDRANYGYTF
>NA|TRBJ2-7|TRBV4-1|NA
TGCGCCAGCAGCCAAGAGTGGGTGGATGAGCAGTACTTC
CASSQEWVDEQYF
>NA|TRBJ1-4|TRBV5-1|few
TGCGCCAGCAGCTTGGTGGGGACAAAAAATGAAAAACTGTTTTTT
CASSLVGTKNEKLFF
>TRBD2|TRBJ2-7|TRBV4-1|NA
TGCACCAGCGGCTCTAGCGGGACTTCTGCTTTCTACGAGCAGTACTTC
CTSGSSGTSAFYEQYF
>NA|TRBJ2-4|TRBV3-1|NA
TGTGCCAGCAGCCAAGAGGGCCCCAGGGGAAACATTCAGTACTTC
CASSQEGPRGNIQYF
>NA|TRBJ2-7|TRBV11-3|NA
TGTGCCAGCAGCTTAGGTGTTTTTGGTGAGCAGTACTTC
CASSLGVFGEQYF
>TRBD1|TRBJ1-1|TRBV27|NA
TGTGCCAGCTGGGACAGGGGTGGCCAGAACACTGAAGCTTTCTTT
CASWDRGGQNTEAFF
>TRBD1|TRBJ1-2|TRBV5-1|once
TGCGCCAGCAGCTTGGCCGCGACCAACAGGGGAGGTGGCTACACCTTC
CASSLAATNRGGGYTF
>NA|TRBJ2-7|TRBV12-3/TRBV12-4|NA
TGTGCCAGCAGTTTAGGGCATGGGCGGTTCGAGCAGTACTTC
CASSLGHGRFEQYF
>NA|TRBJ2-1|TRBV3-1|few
TGTGCCAGCAGCCAAGATGGGAGGGGACAAACCTCTCGGAATGAGCAGTTCTTC
CASSQDGRGQTSRNEQFF